Below, 32 T cell receptor beta chains from the same sample are listed, as sequenced in a study of graft-versus-host responses after intestinal transplantation. The repertoire was sequenced with immunoSEQ multiplex PCR; TCRdb's copy has only in-frame clones and lacks some. The table shows some 45,000 clones, with about 95% occurring only once. Sequenced here: PBMCs, sampled around 48 weeks after intestinal transplant. The receptors were sampled from a human patient who received an intestinal transplant, so some T cells may come from the graft donor.

The genes are TRBV19 and TRBJ1-5; TRBD1 might be the D (5 bases). CDR1 and CDR2 (germline): LNHDA, SQIVND (reference sequence). V was trimmed by 7 bases and J by 4 bases, leaving 14 bases between them. The CDR3 sequence is 14 residues long. The DNA for the CDR3 is TGTGCCAGTAATGAGGGGTGGATGAATCAGCCCCAGCATTTT. This sequence encodes CASNEGWMNQPQHF.

This clone was detected only once. CDR3 amino acids: CAINPTSGYEQYF. As DNA, the CDR3 is TGTGCCATCAACCCGACTAGCGGGTACGAGCAGTACTTC. This chain uses TRBV10-3 with TRBJ2-7; 10 nucleotides match TRBD2. Trimming removed 7 bases from V and 4 bases from J; junction bases left unmatched: 4. The CDR3 runs 13 residues. Germline V gene data show CDR1 as ENHRY and CDR2 as SYGVKD.

The chain uses TRBV19 and TRBJ2-7; no reliable D call. This CDR3 has 14 residues. Trimming cost V 2 bases and J 7 bases, with 15 bases left between them. Germline V CDR1 and CDR2: LNHDA, SQIVND (reference sequence). The CDR3 is CASSIQDGYGEQYF. The CDR3 DNA reads as TGTGCCAGTAGTATACAAGACGGATATGGGGAGCAGTACTTC.

The gene calls are TRBV27 and TRBJ2-3, with D possibly matching TRBD2 (5 bases). The CDR3 has 18 amino acids. Germline V gives CDR1 MNHEY, CDR2 SMNVEV (reference sequence). V shed 3 bases and J shed 0 bases, with 19 bases lying between them. CDR3 sequence reads: CASSFVPLATDSTDTQYF. CDR3 nucleotides: TGTGCCAGCAGTTTCGTCCCCCTAGCAACTGATAGCACAGATACGCAGTATTTT.

The V gene is TRBV9, the J gene TRBJ2-5; D is unresolved. The J call is doubtful: the DNA matches TRBJ2-7 better. This CDR3 contains 14 residues. Germline V lookup: CDR1 SGDLS, CDR2 YYNGEE. CDR3 protein: CASSETGEPYEQYF. DNA for the CDR3: TGTGCCAGCAGCGAGACGGGTGAGCCCTACGAGCAGTACTTC.

V gene TRBV7-9 combines with J gene TRBJ2-5, with D maybe TRBD1 (5 bases). The CDR3 spans 13 residues. The ends were cut back, 4 bases at V and 2 bases at J, with 8 bases in the middle. The germline V gene encodes CDR1 SEHNR and CDR2 FQNEAQ (reference sequence). CDR3 sequence (DNA): TGTGCCAGCAGCTCGGACACTCAAGAGACCCAGTACTTC. This translates into CASSSDTQETQYF.

The chain carries TRBV2 and TRBJ2-3; TRBD2 aligns across 8 bases. The CDR3 contains 13 residues. From germline, CDR1 is SNHLY and CDR2 FYNNEI. V lost 7 bases and J lost 12; bases outside the gene matches: 12. The CDR3 spells CASTERGSRPQYF. The CDR3, as DNA: TGTGCCAGCACAGAGCGGGGGAGTCGTCCACAGTATTTT.

This chain connects TRBV2 to TRBJ1-5; no clear D gene. The V and J ends lost 6 bases and 0 bases respectively, with 6 bases between them. CDR1 is SNHLY, CDR2 FYNNEI, per germline. The CDR3 extends over 13 amino acids. CDR3 DNA sequence: TGTGCCAGCAGCGAGAATAGCAATCAGCCCCAGCATTTT. Encoded protein: CASSENSNQPQHF.

The V and J genes are TRBV5-1 and TRBJ1-6, with TRBD1 identical over 7 bases. The CDR3 is made up of 16 amino acids. V was pared by 4 bases and J by 5 bases, with 9 bases of the junction left unmatched. Per germline, CDR1 SGHRS and CDR2 YFSETQ. The CDR3: CASSISSGTDNSPLHF. The CDR3 DNA is TGCGCCAGCAGCATCTCCTCGGGGACAGATAATTCACCCCTCCACTTT.

This clone was seen a single time. The chain carries TRBV7-9 and TRBJ2-3; no firm D call. Germline loops: CDR1 SEHNR, CDR2 FQNEAQ (reference sequence). V lost 4 bases and J 5 bases, leaving 7 bases between the germline ends. The length of the CDR3 is 12 residues. The CDR3 DNA reads TGTGCCAGCAGCTGGGTAGGAGATACGCAGTATTTT. Translating it yields CASSWVGDTQYF.

The CDR3 is CASSGSWVTDTQYF. CDR3 coding DNA: TGTGCCAGCAGCGGAAGTTGGGTCACAGATACGCAGTATTTT. The rearrangement uses TRBV7-2 and TRBJ2-3; D is undetermined. The V end was cut by 5 bases, the J end by 2 bases, with 11 bases between. Germline loops: CDR1 SGHTA, CDR2 FQGNSA. CDR3 length: 14 amino acids.

The chain joins TRBV27 to TRBJ2-1; 11 nucleotides match TRBD2. There are 15 residues in the CDR3. The V gene's germline CDR1 is MNHEY and CDR2 SMNVEV (reference sequence). V was pared by 4 bases and J by 10 bases, with 9 bases of the junction left unmatched. CDR3 sequence: CASSSIAGGPEEQFF. DNA of the CDR3: TGTGCCAGCAGTTCAATAGCGGGAGGGCCGGAGGAGCAGTTCTTC.

The genes are TRBV19 and TRBJ1-2; D is perhaps TRBD1 (5 bases). V shed 6 bases and J shed 3 bases, with 17 bases lying between them. CDR1 is LNHDA and CDR2 is SQIVND in the germline V gene (reference sequence). This CDR3 comprises 15 residues. CDR3 nucleotide sequence: TGTGCCAGTAGATCAACGACAGAGACCCACTATGGCTACACCTTC. Protein sequence: CASRSTTETHYGYTF. The full variable domain, rest sourced from reference TRBV19 and TRBJ1-2, is DGGITQSPKYLFRKEGQNVTLSCEQNLNHDAMYWYRQDPGQGLRLIYYSQIVNDFQKGDIAEGYSVSREKKESFPLTVTSAQKNPTAFYLCASRSTTETHYGYTFGSGTRLTVV.

Only one count was recorded for this clone. V and J are TRBV13 and TRBJ1-1, with no clear D. V lost 1 base, J lost 3 bases, and 0 bases lay in between. Germline V gene sequence: CDR1 PRHDT, CDR2 FYEKMQ (reference sequence). The CDR3 has 11 residues. The CDR3 nucleotides read TGTGCCAGCAGCTTAGACACTGAAGCTTTCTTT. This sequence encodes CASSLDTEAFF.

CDR3 coding DNA: TGCGCCAGCAGTGAGAGCACACCGGGGGAGCAGTACTTC. It specifies CASSESTPGEQYF. The V and J genes are TRBV10-1 and TRBJ2-5; possible D gene TRBD2, 6 bases. Trimming stripped 2 bases from V and 11 bases from J, with 15 bases between. This CDR3 has 13 amino acids. CDR1 WNHNN and CDR2 SYGVQD come from the germline V gene (reference sequence).

The V and J genes are TRBV9 and TRBJ2-1, with 7 bases that match TRBD1. Per germline, CDR1 SGDLS and CDR2 YYNGEE. The ends lost 4 bases at V and 0 bases at J; junction bases unmatched: 7. There are 16 residues in the CDR3. The CDR3: CASSPRQGSSYNEQFF. Written as DNA, the CDR3 is TGTGCCAGCAGCCCCCGACAGGGAAGCTCCTACAATGAGCAGTTCTTC. The full variable domain, with the rest looked up from reference TRBV9 and TRBJ2-1, is DSGVTQTPKHLITATGQRVTLRCSPRSGDLSVYWYQQSLDQGLQFLIQYYNGEERAKGNILERFSAQQFPDLHSELNLSSLELGDSALYFCASSPRQGSSYNEQFFGPGTRLTVL.

This chain connects TRBV4-1 to TRBJ2-1; D is perhaps TRBD1 (6 bases). Trimming took 5 bases from V and 8 from J, leaving 22 bases between them. This CDR3 spans 16 amino acids. Looked up from germline, CDR1 is MGHRA and CDR2 is YSYEKL. CDR3 in DNA: TGCGCCAGCAGCTTAAATTCAGGGGACGGTTTCTATGAGCAGTTCTTC. Translation gives CASSLNSGDGFYEQFF.

The rearrangement joins TRBV6-1 to TRBJ2-7, with D uncertain. The germline gives CDR1 MNHNS, CDR2 SASEGT. This CDR3 is 11 amino acids long. V was cut by 4 bases and J by 6 bases, with 7 bases left in between. The CDR3 is CASSVVVEQYF. CDR3 nucleotide sequence: TGTGCCAGCAGTGTGGTTGTCGAGCAGTACTTC.

This clone was counted once. The rearrangement links TRBV9 to TRBJ2-2, with TRBD1 matching 7 bases. The CDR3 extends over 15 amino acids. With 0 bases clipped from V and 4 bases from J, the junction kept 3 bases outside the gene matches. Germline CDR1 SGDLS, CDR2 YYNGEE. The CDR3 coding sequence is TGTGCCAGCAGCGTAGAGGGGGCGAGCACCGGGGAGCTGTTTTTT. Its protein is CASSVEGASTGELFF.

This clone was seen once. The chain uses TRBV13 and TRBJ1-1; D not certain. V was shortened by 5 bases and J by 5 bases, with 15 bases between the two germline ends. Germline-derived CDR1 and CDR2 are PRHDT and FYEKMQ (reference sequence). CDR3 size: 14 residues. The chain's CDR3 is CASSDRGLGTEAFF. Written as DNA, the CDR3 is TGTGCCAGCAGCGACCGGGGTTTAGGGACTGAAGCTTTCTTT.

The rearrangement uses TRBV10-3 and TRBJ1-6; possibly TRBD1 for D (6 bases). The CDR3 contains 15 residues. Germline loops: CDR1 ENHRY, CDR2 SYGVKD. V gave up 8 bases and J gave up 7 bases, with 18 bases separating them. In DNA, the CDR3 is TGTGCCATCGACCCTTCAGGGGCGGCCAATTCACCCCTCCACTTT. It translates to CAIDPSGAANSPLHF.

The CDR3: CASSVRGDVLGNEQFF. The CDR3 coding sequence is TGTGCCAGCAGCGTCCGCGGGGACGTTCTCGGCAATGAGCAGTTCTTC. The V call is TRBV9, the J call TRBJ2-1; tentatively, D is TRBD2 (6 bases). This CDR3 is 16 amino acids long. Per germline, CDR1 SGDLS and CDR2 YYNGEE. V was cut by 2 bases and J by 6 bases, with 18 bases left in between.

The gene calls are TRBV5-1 and TRBJ2-2; either TRBD1 or TRBD2 may supply D (6 bases each). The CDR3 has 14 amino acids. Germline V lookup: CDR1 SGHRS, CDR2 YFSETQ. The V end was cut by 0 bases, the J end by 5 bases, with 8 bases between. CDR3 in amino acids: CASSLEGGTGELFF. As DNA, the CDR3 is TGCGCCAGCAGCTTGGAGGGGGGAACCGGGGAGCTGTTTTTT.

This chain links TRBV15 with TRBJ1-2; TRBD1 matches 9 bases. V shed 4 bases and J 4 bases; nucleotides not matched to a gene: 4. Germline V lookup: CDR1 LNHNV, CDR2 YYDKDF (reference sequence). CDR3 length: 14 amino acids. The CDR3 region has the DNA TGTGCCACCAGCACGGGACAGGGCAGCTATGGCTACACCTTC. Translation: CATSTGQGSYGYTF.

The rearrangement joins TRBV21-1 to TRBJ1-3. TRBV21-1 has pseudogene status. The CDR3 totals 16 residues. CDR3: CASSNSPAPSGNTIYF. The DNA of the CDR3 is TGTGCCAGCAGCAATAGCCCCGCACCCTCTGGAAACACCATATATTTT.

This clone is a singleton in its sample. The CDR3 reads CASSLVLQGPNYGYTF. In nucleotides, the CDR3 is TGTGCCAGCAGCTTAGTTCTCCAGGGCCCTAACTATGGCTACACCTTC. The chain uses TRBV7-9 and TRBJ1-2; maybe TRBD1 (5 bases). Trimming removed 1 base from V and 0 bases from J, with 12 bases in between. The V gene's germline CDR1 is SEHNR and CDR2 FQNEAQ (reference sequence). There are 16 residues in the CDR3. The variable domain in full, completed from reference TRBV7-9 and TRBJ1-2, reads DTGVSQNPRHKITKRGQNVTFRCDPISEHNRLYWYRQTLGQGPEFLTYFQNEAQLEKSRLLSDRFSAERPKGSFSTLEIQRTEQGDSAMYLCASSLVLQGPNYGYTFGSGTRLTVV.

As concerns this clone: Its ends do not fully match the called genes, so a read error is possible. The chain joins TRBV5-1 to TRBJ2-2, with 7 bases fitting TRBD1. Germline values: CDR1 SGHRS, CDR2 YFSETQ. The CDR3 has 15 amino acids. CDR3 sequence: CASTPGSGQTGELFF. DNA for the CDR3: TGCGCGAGCACCCCAGGTTCGGGACAGACCGGGGAGCTGTTTTTT.

The chain uses TRBV28 and TRBJ2-7; TRBD1 aligns across 9 bases. The V segment lost 5 bases and the J segment 3 bases; nucleotides outside the gene matches: 2. The germline CDR1 and CDR2 sequences are MDHEN and SYDVKM. The CDR3 has 13 residues. The DNA of the CDR3 is TGTGCCAGCAGTGGGACAGGGTACTACGAGCAGTACTTC. It codes for CASSGTGYYEQYF.

V usage is TRBV5-1 and J usage is TRBJ1-2; D is perhaps TRBD1 (5 bases). The CDR3 is made up of 15 amino acids. The germline V gene encodes CDR1 SGHRS and CDR2 YFSETQ. V was pared by 3 bases and J by 0 bases, with 12 bases between. As DNA, the CDR3 is TGCGCCAGCAGCTCAGGGACTTCAGCTAACTATGGCTACACCTTC. This encodes CASSSGTSANYGYTF.

The CDR3 protein is CAISVSGQETQYF. The CDR3 bases are TGTGCCATCAGTGTCTCAGGCCAAGAGACCCAGTACTTC. The chain joins TRBV10-3 to TRBJ2-5, with D unclear. Per germline, CDR1 ENHRY and CDR2 SYGVKD. The CDR3 is 13 residues long. V lost 4 bases and J 1 base, leaving 7 bases between the germline ends.

The rearrangement links TRBV7-9 to TRBJ2-5; the D gene could be TRBD1 or TRBD2 (6 bases each). The germline V gene has CDR1 SEHNR and CDR2 FQNEAQ (reference sequence). The CDR3 has 13 residues. The V and J ends lost 5 bases and 9 bases respectively, with 16 bases between them. In nucleotides, the CDR3 is TGTGCCAGCAGCCCTCCGGGGGCCCAACCCCAGTACTTC. It is translated as CASSPPGAQPQYF.

The rearrangement joins TRBV7-3 to TRBJ1-2; D is unclear. The germline V gene encodes CDR1 SGHTA and CDR2 FQGTGA. The V end lost 4 bases, the J end lost 3 bases, and 21 bases lay between the germline ends. CDR3 size: 17 residues. Here the CDR3 DNA reads TGTGCCAGCAGCTCGCTTACCGTCATACCTCGGGACTATGGCTACACCTTC. Translation gives CASSSLTVIPRDYGYTF.